Below, 28 T cell receptor beta chains from the same sample are listed, as sequenced in a study of blood T cell repertoires in COVID-19. Clones were read by immunoSEQ multiplex PCR, and TCRdb kept only the in-frame ones, dropping some. Found here are 350,000 or so clones, roughly 90% of them singletons; the top ten hold 1%. Sequencing was done on a sample of PBMCs or T cells enriched from blood (not recorded which). These receptors were obtained from a woman aged 30 to 39 who had been exposed to COVID-19.

The V gene is TRBV5-1, the J gene TRBJ2-7; TRBD1 matches 8 bases. Per germline, CDR1 SGHRS and CDR2 YFSETQ. The ends lost 4 bases at V and 0 bases at J; junction bases unmatched: 3. The CDR3 consists of 14 residues. In DNA form, the CDR3 reads TGCGCCAGCAGCCCAGACAGGGGCTCCTACGAGCAGTACTTC. This codes for CASSPDRGSYEQYF.

V and J are TRBV3-1 (or the pseudogene TRBV3-2) and TRBJ2-5; TRBD2 is a possible D gene (6 bases). V was cut by 5 bases and J by 0 bases, with 16 bases left in between. The CDR3 covers 16 residues. Germline-derived CDR1 and CDR2 are LGHDT and YNNKEL (reference sequence). The CDR3 spells CASSGGAQTYQETQYF. The DNA of the CDR3 is TGTGCCAGCAGCGGAGGGGCTCAAACGTACCAAGAGACCCAGTACTTC.

The chain couples TRBV27 to TRBJ2-1; 12 bases are shared with TRBD2. The CDR3 consists of 15 residues. The germline V gene encodes CDR1 MNHEY and CDR2 SMNVEV (reference sequence). V dropped 5 bases and J dropped 8; count of bases not matched to a gene: 7. The CDR3 spells CASSPSGRVFDEQFF. CDR3 coding DNA: TGTGCCAGCAGTCCTAGCGGGAGGGTATTTGATGAGCAGTTCTTC.

The chain is built from TRBV7-9 and TRBJ2-1, with 9 bases identical to TRBD2. This CDR3 has 14 residues. The V segment lost 6 bases and the J segment 8 bases; nucleotides outside the gene matches: 8. Germline V gives CDR1 SEHNR, CDR2 FQNEAQ (reference sequence). CDR3 DNA sequence: TGTGCCAGCAGACCTAGCGGGATGGTCGATGAGCAGTTCTTC. Translation: CASRPSGMVDEQFF.

V and J are TRBV12-3 or TRBV12-4 and TRBJ1-1; D is unresolved. Trimming removed 6 bases from V and 9 bases from J, with 11 bases in between. This CDR3 region has 11 residues. For the CDR3, the DNA is TGTGCCAGCAGCCCATCCGGGAAAGCTTTCTTT. Translating it yields CASSPSGKAFF.

This clone was seen a few times. The chain uses TRBV1 and TRBJ1-4; whether TRBD1, the table's D call, matches the DNA was not checked. TRBV1 is given as a pseudogene. This CDR3 spans 15 amino acids. The CDR3 loop is CTNAGGKLGNEKLFF. The CDR3 nucleotides are TGCACCAATGCAGGGGGTAAGTTAGGGAATGAAAAACTGTTTTTT.

The chain combines TRBV5-4 with TRBJ2-5, with TRBD1 identical over 7 bases. V gave up 0 bases and J gave up 5 bases; unmatched junction bases: 10. The CDR3 spans 16 residues. Germline-derived CDR1 and CDR2 are SGHNT and YYREEE (reference sequence). The CDR3 loop is CASSLVGDRAGETQYF. CDR3 nucleotide sequence: TGTGCCAGCAGCTTGGTGGGAGACAGGGCAGGGGAGACCCAGTACTTC.

The chain is built from TRBV6-5 and TRBJ1-5; the D gene is possibly TRBD1 (5 bases). Trimming pared 6 bases from V and 2 bases from J, leaving 14 bases between. Per germline, CDR1 MNHEY and CDR2 SVGAGI. CDR3 size: 15 residues. The DNA for the CDR3 is TGTGCCAGCAGGGGGGGAGCTCATGGCAATCAGCCCCAGCATTTT. Amino acids: CASRGGAHGNQPQHF.

The chain recombines TRBV21-1 with TRBJ2-3; whether TRBD2, the table's D call, matches the DNA was not checked. TRBV21-1 is a listed pseudogene. The CDR3 loop spans 16 amino acids. Written as DNA, the CDR3 is TGTGCCAGCAGCAAAGCGCTTTCCGGGGAGGTTGGTGCGCAGTATTTT. This encodes CASSKALSGEVGAQYF.

This chain links TRBV5-5 with TRBJ2-2; D ambiguous. CDR1 SGHKS and CDR2 YYEKEE come from the germline V gene (reference sequence). V was pared by 7 bases and J by 1 base, with 8 bases between. The CDR3 has 13 amino acids. Here the CDR3 reads CASRNKNTGELFF. The CDR3 DNA reads TGTGCCAGCCGAAACAAGAACACCGGGGAGCTGTTTTTT.

V is TRBV4-1 and J is TRBJ1-1, with D perhaps TRBD1 (5 bases). Trimming removed 0 bases from V and 10 bases from J, with 12 bases in between. Per germline, CDR1 MGHRA and CDR2 YSYEKL. The CDR3 spans 13 residues. This chain's CDR3 is CASSQEGPLGAFF. For the CDR3, the DNA is TGCGCCAGCAGCCAAGAGGGGCCCCTTGGAGCTTTCTTT.

The V gene is TRBV4-1, the J gene TRBJ2-2, with 8 bases matching TRBD1. In germline, CDR1 is MGHRA, CDR2 YSYEKL. J gave up 7 bases and V 5 bases, and 12 bases lay outside the gene matches. The CDR3 covers 16 residues. DNA of the CDR3: TGCGCCAGCAGCTCCGCGACAGGGGCATTTAACGGGGAGCTGTTTTTT. Translated: CASSSATGAFNGELFF.

The V call is TRBV27, the J call TRBJ2-7; D uncertain. CDR3 length equals 13 residues. The ends were cut back, 0 bases at V and 3 bases at J, with 6 bases in the middle. CDR1 is MNHEY, CDR2 SMNVEV, per germline (reference sequence). The CDR3 nucleotides are TGTGCCAGCAGTTTATCGGGCCGCTACGAGCAGTACTTC. Translation gives CASSLSGRYEQYF.

The rearrangement uses TRBV28 and TRBJ1-4; a weak D match, TRBD1 (5 bases). V lost 6 bases and J 11 bases, leaving 25 bases between the germline ends. CDR3 length: 16 residues. Germline CDR1 MDHEN, CDR2 SYDVKM. In DNA, the CDR3 is TGTGCCAGCAGCAATAAAGGCCAGGGTTGGGGTTGGAAACTGTTTTTT. This translates into CASSNKGQGWGWKLFF.

The gene calls are TRBV5-4 and TRBJ2-3; perhaps TRBD2 as D (5 bases). The CDR3 consists of 13 residues. The V end lost 2 bases, the J end lost 2 bases, and 6 bases lay between the germline ends. CDR1 and CDR2 (germline): SGHNT, YYREEE (reference sequence). The CDR3 sequence: CASSLAVTDTQYF. CDR3 bases: TGTGCCAGCAGCTTAGCGGTCACAGATACGCAGTATTTT.

The gene calls are TRBV28 and TRBJ2-1; 12 bases are a match to TRBD2. The germline gives CDR1 MDHEN, CDR2 SYDVKM. This CDR3 has 16 residues. The ends lost 5 bases at V and 4 bases at J; junction bases unmatched: 6. The CDR3 sequence: CASSPPSGRGYNEQFF. DNA for the CDR3: TGTGCCAGCAGTCCACCTAGCGGGAGGGGATACAATGAGCAGTTCTTC.

J is TRBJ1-3 and V is TRBV29-1, with 10 bases identical to TRBD1. CDR3 length equals 13 residues. The germline CDR1 and CDR2 sequences are SQVTM and ANQGSEA. The CDR3 sequence: CVGQGGSGNTIYF. DNA of the CDR3: TGCGTTGGACAGGGGGGCTCTGGAAACACCATATATTTT.

The rearrangement joins TRBV5-1 to TRBJ2-7, with 10 bases that match TRBD1. Germline CDR1 reads SGHRS; CDR2 reads YFSETQ. Trimming took 4 bases from V and 4 from J; bases not matched to a gene: 8. CDR3 size: 15 residues. CDR3 in DNA: TGCGCCAGCAGCGGGGGGACAGGGGCGGGTTACGAGCAGTACTTC. The encoded protein is CASSGGTGAGYEQYF.

This chain uses TRBV5-1 with TRBJ1-2, with a tentative D call TRBD1 (6 bases). The ends were cut back, 5 bases at V and 4 bases at J, with 12 bases in the middle. The germline V gene encodes CDR1 SGHRS and CDR2 YFSETQ. The CDR3 totals 13 residues. The CDR3 bases are TGCGCCAGCAGACAGGGATCCTCCTATGGCTACACCTTC. This gives the protein CASRQGSSYGYTF.

The chain is built from TRBV9 and TRBJ2-7; 11 bases map to TRBD2. J lost 2 bases, V lost 1 base, and 5 bases had no gene match. The CDR3 sequence is 16 residues long. In germline, CDR1 is SGDLS, CDR2 YYNGEE. The DNA of the CDR3 is TGTGCCAGCAGCGTACGTAAACTAGCGGGGGCCTACGAGCAGTACTTC. This gives the protein CASSVRKLAGAYEQYF.

The chain has TRBV13 and TRBJ1-6; D possibly corresponds to TRBD1 (5 bases). The germline V gene encodes CDR1 PRHDT and CDR2 FYEKMQ (reference sequence). The length of the CDR3 is 13 residues. V was clipped by 5 bases and J by 7 bases, with 9 bases between them. CDR3 amino acids: CASSGGGNSPLHF. The CDR3 coding sequence is TGTGCCAGCAGCGGCGGGGGGAATTCACCCCTCCACTTT.

The CDR3 sequence is CASSTRMWTEAFF. The DNA of the CDR3 is TGTGCCAGCAGCACACGAATGTGGACTGAAGCTTTCTTT. This rearrangement joins TRBV5-8 to TRBJ1-1; D uncertain. V was pared by 4 bases and J by 5 bases, with 12 bases between. Per the germline V gene, CDR1 is SGHTS and CDR2 is YDEGEE. The CDR3 contains 13 residues. Full variable domain (remainder filled in from reference TRBV5-8 and TRBJ1-1): EAGVTQSPTHLIKTRGQQATLRCSPISGHTSVYWYQQALGLGLQFLLWYDEGEERNRGNFPPRFSGRQFPNYSSELNVNALELEDSALYLCASSTRMWTEAFFGQGTRLTVV.

The V gene is TRBV27, the J gene TRBJ2-1, with 10 bases aligning to TRBD1. V shed 5 bases, J shed 0 bases, and the junction held 13 bases outside the gene matches. Germline CDR1 reads MNHEY; CDR2 reads SMNVEV (reference sequence). This CDR3 has 19 residues. The CDR3 here is CASSRPGQGLRGSYNEQFF. The CDR3 DNA follows: TGTGCCAGCAGTCGGCCGGGACAGGGGTTGAGGGGCTCCTACAATGAGCAGTTCTTC.

The J gene is TRBJ2-7, the V gene TRBV6-5; 7 positions match TRBD2. After removal of 10 bases from V and 6 bases from J, the junction contained 15 bases not matched to a gene. This CDR3 has 14 amino acids. Germline V gene lookup returns CDR1 MNHEY and CDR2 SVGAGI. In DNA, the CDR3 is TGTGCCACCAACCGCCGGGACTACAATGGCGAGCAGTACTTC. Translation gives CATNRRDYNGEQYF.

This chain links TRBV6-1 with TRBJ2-3; 9 positions agree with TRBD1. CDR3 length: 16 amino acids. V was pared by 1 base and J by 3 bases, with 5 bases of the junction left unmatched. The germline gives CDR1 MNHNS, CDR2 SASEGT. CDR3 residues: CASSEDTGGLTDTQYF. CDR3 nucleotide sequence: TGTGCCAGCAGTGAAGATACAGGGGGCCTAACAGATACGCAGTATTTT.

The chain recombines TRBV6-5 with TRBJ1-1, with D uncertain. This CDR3 contains 14 residues. V was pared by 7 bases and J by 1 base, with 13 bases between. Germline CDR1 MNHEY, CDR2 SVGAGI. CDR3 amino acids: CASKPGPQNTEAFF. CDR3 sequence (DNA): TGTGCCAGCAAGCCTGGGCCTCAGAACACTGAAGCTTTCTTT.

This chain links TRBV9 with TRBJ2-5; 8 bases agree with TRBD2. V lost 3 bases, J lost 6 bases, and 7 bases stayed unmatched. Germline V CDR1 and CDR2: SGDLS, YYNGEE. CDR3 size: 14 residues. The CDR3 coding sequence is TGTGCCAGCAGCGACACCAGCGGGAGTCAGACCCAGTACTTC. This gives the protein CASSDTSGSQTQYF.

The chain joins TRBV24-1 to TRBJ2-1; TRBD1 is a possible D gene (6 bases). The germline CDR1 and CDR2 sequences are KGHDR and SFDVKD. The length of the CDR3 is 16 residues. Trimming removed 4 bases from V and 0 bases from J, with 12 bases in between. DNA of the CDR3: TGTGCCACCAGTGACCACGGACAGAGCTCCTACAATGAGCAGTTCTTC. As protein: CATSDHGQSSYNEQFF.